One and the same sample provided the 11 T cell receptor beta chains below, sequenced in a study of tumor-infiltrating lymphocytes in oesophageal squamous cell carcinoma (dated by TCRdb to 2016 to 2018). The library was built by means of PCR. Instrument used: Illumina HiSeq 2000. TCRdb handled the public reads itself, with Q25 trimming in fastp and clone calling in MiXCR, and kept productive beta chains. Each CDR3 protein gets just one entry, which takes the most common genes and DNA from the rows behind it. This sample has about 2,600 distinct CDR3 sequences in its table, and about 15% of those were observed once. The ten largest clones represent approximately 30% of the sample. The sequenced material came from esophageal tumor tissue. The receptors originated from a male donor with esophageal squamous cell carcinoma.

A note on this clonotype: Here the CDR3 omits its conserved ending phenylalanine or tryptophan, so a read error is the likely source. The DNA is left out, because the CDR3 cannot be placed on it with certainty; the CDR3 is given as TCRdb lists it. The chain couples TRBV6-9 to TRBJ2-7; TRBD1, the D gene given by the table, was not confirmed from the DNA. The CDR3 comprises 16 residues, both ends counted. The germline V gene encodes CDR1 MNHGY and CDR2 SVAAGI. The chain's CDR3 is CASSYLQPPYGYTFGS.

This clonotype was seen repeatedly, ten times or more. The chain couples TRBV24-1 to TRBJ2-1; TRBD2 aligns across 9 bases. The assigned J gene may be wrong: the sequence end matches TRBJ2-7 better. The CDR3 has 15 residues. The germline gives CDR1 KGHDR, CDR2 SFDVKD. The CDR3 nucleotides are TGTGCCACCAGTAATAGCGGGGGTCCCTACAATGAGCAGTACTTC. Its translation: CATSNSGGPYNEQYF.

This chain links TRBV7-6 with TRBJ1-1; D remains ambiguous. Between the trimmed V and J ends, which lost 6 bases and 6 bases, there was a span of 11 bases. This CDR3 contains 12 residues. CDR1 is SGHVS, CDR2 FNYEAQ, per germline. CDR3 bases: TGTGCCAGCAGACCGGGCGTGGCTGAAGCTTTCTTT. Translating gives CASRPGVAEAFF. The variable domain in full, with the rest retrieved from reference TRBV7-6 and TRBJ1-1, is GAGVSQSPRYKVTKRGQDVALRCDPISGHVSLYWYRQALGQGPEFLTYFNYEAQQDKSGLPNDRFSAERPEGSISTLTIQRTEQRDSAMYRCASRPGVAEAFFGQGTRLTVV.

In its sample, this clonotype is large. The gene calls are TRBV7-8 and TRBJ2-7; maybe TRBD2 (6 bases). V lost 3 bases and J 2 bases, leaving 11 bases between the germline ends. The CDR3 is 14 amino acids. Germline lookup yields CDR1 SGHVS and CDR2 FQNEAQ. CDR3 region: CASSFPGSAYEQYF. CDR3 sequence (DNA): TGTGCCAGCAGCTTCCCCGGGAGCGCCTACGAGCAGTACTTC.

Concerning this clonotype: Relative to the germline gene, one junction end is altered; a read error may explain this. The gene calls are TRBV4-1 and TRBJ2-5; 11 bases are shared with TRBD2. The CDR3 spans 13 residues. Germline V lookup: CDR1 MGHRA, CDR2 YSYEKL. CDR3 sequence (DNA): TGTGCCAGCAGCCAAGAGTCTAGCGGGGGGCAGTACTTC. Translated, it gives CASSQESSGGQYF.

This clonotype is termed medium-sized. The chain uses TRBV6-1 and TRBJ2-5; no definite D call. V was clipped by 6 bases and J by 9 bases, with 8 bases between them. Looked up from germline, CDR1 is MNHNS and CDR2 is SASEGT. CDR3 length: 10 residues. The chain's CDR3 is CASRLTAQYF. The DNA of the CDR3 is TGTGCCAGCAGATTAACAGCCCAGTACTTC.

This clonotype is categorized as large. The chain links TRBV27 to TRBJ2-1, with TRBD1 matching over 8 bases. V shed 5 bases and J 1 base; nucleotides not matched to a gene: 1. The CDR3 sequence is 14 residues long. CDR1 and CDR2 from the germline V gene are MNHEY and SMNVEV (reference sequence). The CDR3 region has the DNA TGTGCCAGCAGTGACAGGGGTTCCTACAATGAGCAGTTCTTC. Protein sequence: CASSDRGSYNEQFF.

By sample share, this clonotype is medium-sized. The genes are TRBV6-6 and TRBJ2-1; D is uncertain. This CDR3 comprises 13 residues. The V and J ends lost 0 bases and 10 bases respectively, with 10 bases between them. Germline CDR1 and CDR2: MNHNY and SVGAGI (reference sequence). The CDR3 spells CASSYSDASEQFF. The DNA for the CDR3 is TGTGCCAGCAGTTACTCGGACGCCTCAGAGCAGTTCTTC.

This clonotype came up a few times. With a much larger clone just one base away, this may be a read error. The chain carries TRBV3-1 and TRBJ2-1; D could derive from TRBD1 or TRBD2 (7 bases each). The J call is in doubt because the DNA end fits TRBJ2-7 better. Germline V gene lookup returns CDR1 LGHDT and CDR2 YNNKEL (reference sequence). The CDR3 totals 15 residues. DNA for the CDR3: TGTGCCAGCAGCCATCGCGCGGGGGCAGGGGGTGAGCAGTACTTC. Protein sequence: CASSHRAGAGGEQYF.

On this clonotype itself: As the CDR3 is not closed by the conserved phenylalanine or tryptophan, this likely results from a read error. The chain couples TRBV11-1 to TRBJ2-3; 7 bases are shared with TRBD1. The V gene's germline CDR1 is SGHAT and CDR2 FQDESV (reference sequence). This CDR3 region has 14 residues. The CDR3 region is CTSSTGQGTDTQYV. The CDR3 nucleotides are TGTACCAGCAGCACTGGACAGGGCACAGATACGCAGTATGTG.

This clonotype was seen repeatedly, ten times or more. The V and J genes are TRBV6-1 and TRBJ2-3; the match to TRBD2 covers 13 bases. The V segment lost 6 bases and the J segment 1 base; nucleotides outside the gene matches: 13. The CDR3 loop spans 19 amino acids. Germline V lookup: CDR1 MNHNS, CDR2 SASEGT. For the CDR3, the DNA is TGTGCCAGCAGCCCGAAACGACTAGCGGGGGGCATGGGCACAGATACGCAGTATTTT. Its protein product is CASSPKRLAGGMGTDTQYF.